A single T cell receptor (beta chain) is shown here with its context. The target antigen is unknown. The study's findings and limits: The TCR gene usage of tumor memory CD4+ T cells clustered together with blood and lymph node memory CD4+ cells and with lymph node naive CD4+ cells. Tumor-infiltrating Treg TCR alpha and beta sequences overlapped most with tumor naive CD4+ T cells, then blood naive.

Semi-nested PCR with Nested Universal Primer A followed constant-region reverse priming of full-length variable regions. TCRdb called the 5' RACE reads again in MiXCR, with one record for every CDR3 protein. The data show approximately 29,000 distinct CDR3 sequences, about 28% seen once. Germline CDR1 is DFQATT and CDR2 is SNEGSKA (reference sequence). There are 11 residues in the CDR3. V shed 6 bases and J shed 7 bases, with 9 bases lying between them. The TCR originated in a female donor with breast cancer. The V and J genes are TRBV20-1 and TRBJ1-4; no definite D call. Input material: naive CD4+ T cells sorted from a lymph node. Subset defined: naive CD4+ T cells, CD4+CD45RA+CD25-. CDR3: CSAPSGEKLFF. In nucleotides, the CDR3 is TGCAGTGCACCCTCGGGTGAAAAACTGTTTTTT.